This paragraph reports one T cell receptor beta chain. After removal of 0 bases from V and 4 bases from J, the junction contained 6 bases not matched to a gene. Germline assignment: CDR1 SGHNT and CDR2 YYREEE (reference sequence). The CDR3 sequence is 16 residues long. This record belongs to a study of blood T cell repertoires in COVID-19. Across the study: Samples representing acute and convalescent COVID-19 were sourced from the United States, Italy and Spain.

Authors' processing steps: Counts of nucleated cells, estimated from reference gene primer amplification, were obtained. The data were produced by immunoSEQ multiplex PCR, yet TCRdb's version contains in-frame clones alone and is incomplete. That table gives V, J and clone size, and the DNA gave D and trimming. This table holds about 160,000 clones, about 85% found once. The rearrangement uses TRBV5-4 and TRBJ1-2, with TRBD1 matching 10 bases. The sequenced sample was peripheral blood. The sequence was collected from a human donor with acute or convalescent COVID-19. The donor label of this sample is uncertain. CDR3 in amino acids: CASSLDSGQGVYGYTF. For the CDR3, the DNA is TGTGCCAGCAGCTTGGATAGCGGACAGGGGGTCTATGGCTACACCTTC.